This record concerns one T cell receptor beta chain sequence. Its antigen is unidentified. The sample belongs to a study of OX40 agonist ivuxolimab in advanced cancers. Study as a whole: Patients were treated with intravenous ivuxolimab, dosed at 0.01 to 10 mg/kg and infused every 2 weeks. Two cutaneous melanoma patients and one hepatocellular carcinoma patient, three in all, had partial responses. Each dose-escalation patient presented with hepatocellular carcinoma, melanoma, renal cell or head and neck cancer.

Study observations and caveats: Dosing at 0.1 to 3.0 mg/kg was accompanied by clonal expansion of CD4+ and CD8+ blood T cells by week 6.

Profiling relied on immunoSEQ multiplex PCR, and the TCRdb table lists in-frame clones only, not all of them. The data show around 79,000 clones, with more than 85% seen just once and about 9.1% held by the top ten. Trimming pared 1 base from V and 5 bases from J, leaving 11 bases between. CDR1 and CDR2 from the germline V gene are LGHNA and YSLEER. This CDR3 comprises 14 residues. The TCR sequence derives from an adult with an advanced solid tumor such as melanoma, head and neck, liver or kidney cancer. The source material was CD4+ or CD8+ T cells sorted from blood, sampled in a trial of the OX40 agonist ivuxolimab. This sequence joins TRBV4-3 and TRBJ1-1; no firm D call. The CDR3 here is CASSQGSGRTEAFF. The CDR3 DNA reads as TGCGCCAGCAGCCAAGGGTCCGGGAGGACTGAAGCTTTCTTT.